This TCR beta chain was sequenced in a study of a mutant IDH1 vaccine in newly diagnosed glioma. The wider study: Averaging around 42 years of age, treated patients were about 60% male and approximately 40% female.

The time point is: baseline, week 1 (first vaccination visit). Stated treatment: pre-vaccination baseline after standard-of-care therapy. In every donor, the tumor was a new WHO grade 3 or 4 IDH1-mutant, ATRX-lost astrocytoma. The trim removed 5 bases at V and 8 bases at J, leaving 6 bases unmatched. CDR1 and CDR2 from the germline V gene are MNHNY and SVGAGI (reference sequence). The CDR3 is 14 amino acids. Some clones are missing from TCRdb's copy, which holds only in-frame ones; the method was immunoSEQ multiplex PCR. The profile shows 85,000 to 100,000 clones, about 90% of them singletons. The starting material was PBMCs, obtained from a glioma patient treated with radiotherapy, temozolomide or both. This clonotype originated in a woman aged 50 to 60 with glioma. The chain combines TRBV6-6 with TRBJ2-3, with 11 bases that match TRBD2. The CDR3 region is CASSPTSGAGTQYF. CDR3 in DNA: TGTGCCAGCAGTCCGACTAGCGGGGCAGGTACGCAGTATTTT.